This entry lists 2 T cell receptor beta chains sequenced from one sample in a study of Ad26.COV2.S vaccination and SARS-CoV-2 variants. Measured with immunoSEQ multiplex PCR; TCRdb has only the in-frame clones, and not every one. Among more than 300,000 clones listed, around 88% were seen once. Treatment: some 20 received Ad26.COV2.S at low or high dose, single or two shots; roughly five received placebo; per-sample allocation not given. Sampling was done on day 63 after the first vaccine or placebo injection. Sequenced here: peripheral blood, sampled in a trial of Ad26.COV2.S vaccine versus placebo. The receptor set was obtained from a person aged 18-60 years who received the Ad26.COV2.S COVID-19 vaccine or a placebo.

V and J are TRBV12-3 or TRBV12-4 and TRBJ1-1, with 7 positions matching TRBD1. V dropped 6 bases and J dropped 8; count of bases not matched to a gene: 9. CDR3 length: 13 amino acids. CDR3 DNA sequence: TGTGCCAGCAGGATACAGGGGTATCAAGAAGCTTTCTTT. Its translation is CASRIQGYQEAFF.

This sequence joins TRBV27 and TRBJ2-7, with D possibly matching TRBD1 (5 bases). The CDR3 length is 15 residues. Germline CDR1 reads MNHEY; CDR2 reads SMNVEV (reference sequence). V was clipped by 5 bases and J by 0 bases, with 14 bases between them. The CDR3 region is CASSQGQKSSYEQYF. For the CDR3, the DNA is TGTGCCAGCAGTCAAGGACAAAAGAGCTCCTACGAGCAGTACTTC.